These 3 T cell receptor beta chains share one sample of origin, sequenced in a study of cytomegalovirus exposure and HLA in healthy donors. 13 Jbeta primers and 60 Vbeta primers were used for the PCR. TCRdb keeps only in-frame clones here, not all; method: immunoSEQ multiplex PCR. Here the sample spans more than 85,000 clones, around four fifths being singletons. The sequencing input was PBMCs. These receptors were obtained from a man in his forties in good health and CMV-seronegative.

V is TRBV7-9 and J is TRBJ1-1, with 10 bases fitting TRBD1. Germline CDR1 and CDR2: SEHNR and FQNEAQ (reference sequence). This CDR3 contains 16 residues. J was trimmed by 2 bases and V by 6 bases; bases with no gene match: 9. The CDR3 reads CASSSTTGGANTEAFF. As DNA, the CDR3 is TGTGCCAGCAGTTCTACGACAGGGGGCGCAAACACTGAAGCTTTCTTT.

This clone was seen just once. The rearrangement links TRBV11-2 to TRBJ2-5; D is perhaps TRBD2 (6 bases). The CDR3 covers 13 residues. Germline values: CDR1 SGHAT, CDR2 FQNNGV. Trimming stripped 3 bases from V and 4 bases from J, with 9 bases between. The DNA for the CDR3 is TGTGCCAGCAGCTTTAGCGGTCCAGAGACCCAGTACTTC. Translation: CASSFSGPETQYF.

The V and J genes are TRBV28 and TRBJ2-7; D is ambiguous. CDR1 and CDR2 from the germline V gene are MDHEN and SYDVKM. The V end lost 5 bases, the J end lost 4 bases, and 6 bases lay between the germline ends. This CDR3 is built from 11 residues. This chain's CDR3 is CASSLQYEQYF. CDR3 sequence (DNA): TGTGCCAGCAGTCTACAGTACGAGCAGTACTTC.